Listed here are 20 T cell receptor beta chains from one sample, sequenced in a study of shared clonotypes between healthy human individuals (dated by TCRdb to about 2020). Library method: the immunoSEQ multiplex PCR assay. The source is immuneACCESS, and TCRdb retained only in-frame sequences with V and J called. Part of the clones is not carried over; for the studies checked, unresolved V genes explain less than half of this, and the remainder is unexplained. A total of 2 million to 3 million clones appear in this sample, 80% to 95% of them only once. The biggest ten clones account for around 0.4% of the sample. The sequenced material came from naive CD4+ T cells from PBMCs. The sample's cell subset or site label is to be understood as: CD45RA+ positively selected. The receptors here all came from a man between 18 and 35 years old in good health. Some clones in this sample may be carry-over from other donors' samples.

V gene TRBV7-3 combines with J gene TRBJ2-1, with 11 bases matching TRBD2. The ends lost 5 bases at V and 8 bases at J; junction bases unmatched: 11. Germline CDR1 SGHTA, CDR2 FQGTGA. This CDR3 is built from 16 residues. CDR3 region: CASSTRLAGSLDEQFF. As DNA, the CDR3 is TGTGCCAGCAGCACCCGACTAGCGGGATCGTTAGATGAGCAGTTCTTC.

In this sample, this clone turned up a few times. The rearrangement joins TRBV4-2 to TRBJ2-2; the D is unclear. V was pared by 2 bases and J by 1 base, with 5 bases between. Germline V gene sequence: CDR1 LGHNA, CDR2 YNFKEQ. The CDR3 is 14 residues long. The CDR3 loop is CASSQPVNTGELFF. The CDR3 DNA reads TGTGCCAGCAGCCAACCGGTGAACACCGGGGAGCTGTTTTTT.

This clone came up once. This CDR3 is CASSATGTGLHEQYF. In DNA form, the CDR3 reads TGTGCCAGCAGCGCGACCGGGACAGGGCTCCACGAGCAGTACTTC. The rearrangement joins TRBV7-3 to TRBJ2-7; 9 bases line up with TRBD1. The CDR3 sequence is 15 residues long. Germline V gives CDR1 SGHTA, CDR2 FQGTGA. With V trimmed by 5 bases and J by 5 bases, 10 bases remained unmatched.

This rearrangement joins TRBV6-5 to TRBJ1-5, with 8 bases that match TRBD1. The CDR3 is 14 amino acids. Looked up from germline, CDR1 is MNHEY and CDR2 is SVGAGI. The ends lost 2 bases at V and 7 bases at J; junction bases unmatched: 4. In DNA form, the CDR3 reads TGTGCCAGCAGTTACACGAGACAGGGGCAGCCCCAGCATTTT. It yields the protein CASSYTRQGQPQHF.

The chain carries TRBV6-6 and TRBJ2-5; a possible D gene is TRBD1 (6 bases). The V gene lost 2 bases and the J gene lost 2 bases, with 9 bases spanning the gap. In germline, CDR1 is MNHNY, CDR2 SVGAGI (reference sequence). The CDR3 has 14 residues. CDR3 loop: CASSYTGRQETQYF. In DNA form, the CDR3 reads TGTGCCAGCAGTTACACAGGGCGACAAGAGACCCAGTACTTC.

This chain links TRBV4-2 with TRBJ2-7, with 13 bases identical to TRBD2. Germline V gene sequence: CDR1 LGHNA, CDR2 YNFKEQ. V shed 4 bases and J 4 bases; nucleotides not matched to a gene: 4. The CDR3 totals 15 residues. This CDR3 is CASSPGLAGFYEQYF. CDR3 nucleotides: TGTGCCAGCAGCCCGGGACTAGCGGGATTTTACGAGCAGTACTTC.

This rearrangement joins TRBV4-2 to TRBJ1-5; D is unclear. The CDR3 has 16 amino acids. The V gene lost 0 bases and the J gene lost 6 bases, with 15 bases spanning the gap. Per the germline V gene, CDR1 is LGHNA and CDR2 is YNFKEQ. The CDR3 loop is CASSQELGGLGQPQHF. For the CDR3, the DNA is TGTGCCAGCAGCCAAGAGCTAGGTGGATTGGGTCAGCCCCAGCATTTT.

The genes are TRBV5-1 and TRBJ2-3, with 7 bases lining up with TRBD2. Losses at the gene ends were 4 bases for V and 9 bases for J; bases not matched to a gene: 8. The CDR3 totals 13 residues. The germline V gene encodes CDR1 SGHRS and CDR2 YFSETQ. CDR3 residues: CASSPAGIGTQYF. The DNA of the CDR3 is TGCGCCAGCAGCCCAGCGGGAATTGGGACGCAGTATTTT.

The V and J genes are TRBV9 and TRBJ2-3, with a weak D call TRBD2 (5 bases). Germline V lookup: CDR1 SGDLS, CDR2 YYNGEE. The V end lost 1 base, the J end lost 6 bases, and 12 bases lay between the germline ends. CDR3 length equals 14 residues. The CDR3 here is CASSVQSGSDTQYF. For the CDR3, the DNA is TGTGCCAGCAGCGTACAAAGCGGTTCCGATACGCAGTATTTT.

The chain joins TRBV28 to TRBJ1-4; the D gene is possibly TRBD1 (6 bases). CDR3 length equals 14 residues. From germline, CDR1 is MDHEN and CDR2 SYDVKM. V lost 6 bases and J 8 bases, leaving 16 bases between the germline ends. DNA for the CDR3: TGTGCCAGCAGCCATGGGGGGGCGGGGGAAAAACTGTTTTTT. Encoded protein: CASSHGGAGEKLFF. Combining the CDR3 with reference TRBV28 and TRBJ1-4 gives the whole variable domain DVKVTQSSRYLVKRTGEKVFLECVQDMDHENMFWYRQDPGLGLRLIYFSYDVKMKEKGDIPEGYSVSREKKERFSLILESASTNQTSMYLCASSHGGAGEKLFFGSGTQLSVL.

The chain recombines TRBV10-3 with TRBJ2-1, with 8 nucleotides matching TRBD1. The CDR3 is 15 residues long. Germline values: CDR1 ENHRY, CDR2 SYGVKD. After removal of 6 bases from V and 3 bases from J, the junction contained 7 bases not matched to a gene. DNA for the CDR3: TGTGCCATCAGCTCCGGGACAGGAATCTACAATGAGCAGTTCTTC. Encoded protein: CAISSGTGIYNEQFF.

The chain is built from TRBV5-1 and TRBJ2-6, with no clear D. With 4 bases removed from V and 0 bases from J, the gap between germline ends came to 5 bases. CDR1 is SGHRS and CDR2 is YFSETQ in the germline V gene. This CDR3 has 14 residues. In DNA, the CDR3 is TGCGCCAGCAGCGAAAACTCTGGGGCCAACGTCCTGACTTTC. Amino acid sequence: CASSENSGANVLTF.

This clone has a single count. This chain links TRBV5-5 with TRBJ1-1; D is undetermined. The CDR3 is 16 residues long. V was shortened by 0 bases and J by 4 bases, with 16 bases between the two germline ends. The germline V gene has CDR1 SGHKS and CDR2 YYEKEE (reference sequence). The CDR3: CASSLGSGGLGTEAFF. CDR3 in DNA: TGTGCCAGCAGCTTGGGCTCAGGAGGGTTGGGCACTGAAGCTTTCTTT.

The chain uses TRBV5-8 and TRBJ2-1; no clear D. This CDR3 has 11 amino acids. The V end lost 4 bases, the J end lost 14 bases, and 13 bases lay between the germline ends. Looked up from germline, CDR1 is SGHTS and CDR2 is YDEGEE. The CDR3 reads CASSGFSEEFF. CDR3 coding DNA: TGTGCCAGCAGCGGTTTTTCAGAGGAGTTCTTC.

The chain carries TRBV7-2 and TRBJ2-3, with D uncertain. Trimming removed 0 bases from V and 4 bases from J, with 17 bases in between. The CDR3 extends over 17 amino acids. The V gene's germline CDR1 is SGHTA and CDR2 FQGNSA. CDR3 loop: CASSLAGPARGADTQYF. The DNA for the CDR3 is TGTGCCAGCAGCTTAGCAGGCCCGGCTAGAGGCGCAGATACGCAGTATTTT.

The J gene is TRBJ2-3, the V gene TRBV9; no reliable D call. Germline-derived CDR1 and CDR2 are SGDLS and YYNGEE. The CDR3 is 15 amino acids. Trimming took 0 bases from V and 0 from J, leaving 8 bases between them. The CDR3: CASSVGPRSTDTQYF. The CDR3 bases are TGTGCCAGCAGCGTAGGTCCCAGGAGCACAGATACGCAGTATTTT.

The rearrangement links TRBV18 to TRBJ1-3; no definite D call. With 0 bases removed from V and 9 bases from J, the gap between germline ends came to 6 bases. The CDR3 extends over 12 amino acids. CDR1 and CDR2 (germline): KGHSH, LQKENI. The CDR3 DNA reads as TGTGCCAGCTCACCACCGCAGAGCACCATATATTTT. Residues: CASSPPQSTIYF.

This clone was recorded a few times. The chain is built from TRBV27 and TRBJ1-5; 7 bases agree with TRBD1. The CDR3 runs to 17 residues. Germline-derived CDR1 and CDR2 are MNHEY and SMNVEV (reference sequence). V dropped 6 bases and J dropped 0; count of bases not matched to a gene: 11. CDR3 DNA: TGTGCCAGCAGCCCCCGGGACAGCTATTATAGCAATCAGCCCCAGCATTTT. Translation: CASSPRDSYYSNQPQHF.

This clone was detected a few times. The CDR3 DNA is TGCGCCAGCAGCCCACGGGACGTTTGGGATGGCTACACCTTC. Amino acid sequence: CASSPRDVWDGYTF. The V and J genes are TRBV5-1 and TRBJ1-2; possible D gene TRBD1, 5 bases. Germline lookup yields CDR1 SGHRS and CDR2 YFSETQ. V lost 4 bases, J lost 6 bases, and 16 bases lay in between. The CDR3 is 14 amino acids. The whole variable domain, filled in from reference TRBV5-1 and TRBJ1-2, reads KAGVTQTPRYLIKTRGQQVTLSCSPISGHRSVSWYQQTPGQGLQFLFEYFSETQRNKGNFPGRFSGRQFSNSRSEMNVSTLELGDSALYLCASSPRDVWDGYTFGSGTRLTVV.

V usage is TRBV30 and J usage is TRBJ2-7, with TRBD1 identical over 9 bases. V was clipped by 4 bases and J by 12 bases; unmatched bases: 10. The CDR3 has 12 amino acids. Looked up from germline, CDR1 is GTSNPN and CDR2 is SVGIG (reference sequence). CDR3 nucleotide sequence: TGTGCCTGGAATGTCCAGGGGGGACAGGGGTACTTC. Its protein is CAWNVQGGQGYF.